The 31 T cell receptor beta chains below were found in one sample sequenced in a study of CD8+ T cells in alopecia areata. cDNA reverse transcribed from extracted RNA served as the sequencing template. The assay was immunoSEQ multiplex PCR, and TCRdb's table has in-frame clones only and misses some. The table has under 300,000 clones, roughly two thirds seen once; the top ten hold approximately 1.2%. The specimen comprised CD4+ T cells sorted from blood, sampled at week 0. The receptors were sampled from a human donor with alopecia areata.

The chain uses TRBV11-3 and TRBJ2-3; D call uncertain. V was trimmed by 2 bases and J by 3 bases, leaving 9 bases between them. The CDR3 loop spans 14 amino acids. Germline CDR1 SGHNT, CDR2 YENEEA. DNA of the CDR3: TGTGCCAGCAGCTTACCAGGACGGACAGATACGCAGTATTTT. Translated, it gives CASSLPGRTDTQYF.

This chain uses TRBV9 with TRBJ2-7, with a tentative D call TRBD1 (6 bases). CDR1 SGDLS and CDR2 YYNGEE come from the germline V gene. The CDR3 is 13 amino acids. Trimming left V 4 bases short and J 6 bases short, with 14 bases between. The CDR3: CASSPDQGREQYF. DNA for the CDR3: TGTGCCAGCAGCCCAGACCAGGGGCGCGAGCAGTACTTC.

The V call is TRBV6-1, the J call TRBJ2-7, with D tentatively TRBD1 (5 bases). Trimming took off 7 bases at V and 0 bases at J, with 16 bases between the two ends. CDR3 length: 15 amino acids. The germline V gene encodes CDR1 MNHNS and CDR2 SASEGT. The CDR3 spells CASTPLRGSSYEQYF. The CDR3 DNA reads as TGTGCCAGCACCCCATTAAGGGGCAGCTCCTACGAGCAGTACTTC.

The V call is TRBV10-3, the J call TRBJ1-1, with a possible D match to TRBD1 (5 bases). V was shortened by 4 bases and J by 0 bases, with 6 bases between the two germline ends. There are 13 residues in the CDR3. Germline V gives CDR1 ENHRY, CDR2 SYGVKD. CDR3 residues: CAISAQVNTEAFF. CDR3 bases: TGTGCCATCAGTGCACAGGTGAACACTGAAGCTTTCTTT.

The chain combines TRBV30 with TRBJ1-5; 8 bases match TRBD1. After removal of 2 bases from V and 7 bases from J, the junction contained 4 bases not matched to a gene. The CDR3 is made up of 13 amino acids. Germline CDR1 and CDR2: GTSNPN and SVGIG (reference sequence). The CDR3 spells CAWSKQGEQPQHF. CDR3 bases: TGTGCCTGGAGTAAACAGGGGGAGCAGCCCCAGCATTTT.

CDR3 in amino acids: CSVGPGLAFNEQFF. For the CDR3, the DNA is TGCAGCGTTGGACCGGGACTAGCCTTCAATGAGCAGTTCTTC. This sequence joins TRBV29-1 and TRBJ2-1; 9 bases agree with TRBD2. V trimming: 4 bases; J trimming: 6 bases; junction bases outside the gene matches: 7. This CDR3 is built from 14 residues. Germline CDR1 SQVTM, CDR2 ANQGSEA.

The V and J genes are TRBV29-1 and TRBJ2-7, with a tentative D call TRBD1 (6 bases). There are 11 residues in the CDR3. Germline CDR1 is SQVTM and CDR2 is ANQGSEA. V shed 5 bases and J shed 5 bases, with 10 bases lying between them. CDR3 region: CSVNRANEQYF. CDR3 nucleotide sequence: TGCAGCGTTAACAGGGCCAACGAGCAGTACTTC.

The chain combines TRBV6-5 with TRBJ2-3; either TRBD1 or TRBD2 may supply D (6 bases each). The germline gives CDR1 MNHEY, CDR2 SVGAGI. V lost 5 bases and J 6 bases, leaving 18 bases between the germline ends. CDR3 length equals 15 residues. The CDR3 coding sequence is TGTGCCAGCAGTATCCGAAGGGGGGCAGTGGATACGCAGTATTTT. This codes for CASSIRRGAVDTQYF.

The chain's CDR3 is CASSTLEGDYEQYF. The CDR3 bases are TGTGCCAGCAGCACCCTGGAGGGGGATTACGAGCAGTACTTC. This chain links TRBV7-8 with TRBJ2-7; D may be TRBD1 or TRBD2 (6 bases each). Deletions cut 5 bases from V and 4 bases from J, with 15 bases between. This CDR3 spans 14 amino acids. Per the germline V gene, CDR1 is SGHVS and CDR2 is FQNEAQ.

The chain has TRBV25-1 and TRBJ2-7; D is uncertain. V was cut by 6 bases and J by 7 bases, with 7 bases left in between. CDR1 is MGHDK, CDR2 SYGVNS, per germline. The CDR3 runs to 10 residues. CDR3 region: CASRDGEQYF. CDR3 nucleotide sequence: TGTGCCAGCAGAGACGGGGAGCAGTACTTC.

J is TRBJ2-7 and V is TRBV25-1; D is ambiguous. Germline CDR1 and CDR2: MGHDK and SYGVNS. There are 13 residues in the CDR3. V lost 7 bases and J 3 bases, leaving 13 bases between the germline ends. Here the CDR3 reads CASTGGNGYEQYF. The CDR3 region has the DNA TGTGCCAGCACCGGTGGAAACGGCTACGAGCAGTACTTC.

The V and J genes are TRBV5-8 and TRBJ2-5, with TRBD1 identical over 8 bases. The CDR3 covers 12 residues. Germline V gives CDR1 SGHTS, CDR2 YDEGEE. After removal of 6 bases from V and 5 bases from J, the junction contained 3 bases not matched to a gene. The CDR3 loop reads CASKQGAETQYF. The DNA for the CDR3 is TGTGCCAGCAAGCAGGGGGCGGAGACCCAGTACTTC.

The chain is built from TRBV2 and TRBJ2-3; the D is unclear. The CDR3 length is 14 residues. Germline-derived CDR1 and CDR2 are SNHLY and FYNNEI. Trimming left V 4 bases short and J 0 bases short, with 8 bases between. The CDR3 DNA follows: TGTGCCAGCAGTGCATCGTTAAGCACAGATACGCAGTATTTT. It codes for CASSASLSTDTQYF. The entire variable domain, with the rest obtained from reference TRBV2 and TRBJ2-3, is as follows: EPEVTQTPSHQVTQMGQEVILRCVPISNHLYFYWYRQILGQKVEFLVSFYNNEISEKSEIFDDQFSVERPDGSNFTLKIRSTKLEDSAMYFCASSASLSTDTQYFGPGTRLTVL.

The chain has TRBV19 and TRBJ1-1; D unresolved. Germline CDR1 is LNHDA and CDR2 is SQIVND (reference sequence). The CDR3 has 14 residues. Trimming shortened V by 5 bases and J by 3 bases, and 13 bases separated the two germline ends. CDR3 region: CASSENSAYTEAFF. CDR3 nucleotide sequence: TGTGCCAGTAGTGAAAATTCAGCCTACACTGAAGCTTTCTTT.

This clone occurred a few times. The chain has TRBV9 and TRBJ2-7; D tentatively fits TRBD1 or TRBD2 (5 bases each). Germline V gene lookup returns CDR1 SGDLS and CDR2 YYNGEE. This CDR3 is 13 amino acids long. The V gene lost 4 bases and the J gene lost 0 bases, with 8 bases spanning the gap. CDR3 nucleotide sequence: TGTGCCAGCAGCTGGGGGTCCTCCTACGAGCAGTACTTC. This codes for CASSWGSSYEQYF.

A few counts support this clone. The chain recombines TRBV5-4 with TRBJ1-6; D gene ambiguous. Germline V gene sequence: CDR1 SGHNT, CDR2 YYREEE (reference sequence). Trimming took off 0 bases at V and 7 bases at J, with 14 bases between the two ends. The CDR3 runs 16 residues. In DNA, the CDR3 is TGTGCCAGCAGCTTGGCCGAGGCAATAGGAAATTCACCCCTCCACTTT. Translation: CASSLAEAIGNSPLHF.

This clone has a handful of counts. The gene calls are TRBV7-3 and TRBJ1-6; weak D call: TRBD1 (5 bases). The CDR3 has 13 residues. V was pared by 1 base and J by 10 bases, with 8 bases between. The germline V gene has CDR1 SGHTA and CDR2 FQGTGA. CDR3 sequence (DNA): TGTGCCAGCAGCTTAAGGAGGGGATCACCCCTCCACTTT. Its translation: CASSLRRGSPLHF.

J is TRBJ2-7 and V is TRBV6-5, with D perhaps matching TRBD1 (5 bases). This CDR3 contains 13 residues. V lost 10 bases to trimming and J lost 7 bases, with 20 bases between them. Germline CDR1 is MNHEY and CDR2 is SVGAGI. The CDR3 sequence: CAIQNHQGGEQYF. The CDR3 nucleotides read TGTGCCATCCAAAACCATCAGGGTGGAGAGCAGTACTTC.

The gene calls are TRBV6-5 and TRBJ2-7, with 8 bases that match TRBD1. Germline lookup yields CDR1 MNHEY and CDR2 SVGAGI. The CDR3 extends over 16 amino acids. After removal of 0 bases from V and 1 base from J, the junction contained 5 bases not matched to a gene. The CDR3 protein is CASSYSDRVESYEQYF. CDR3 bases: TGTGCCAGCAGTTACTCGGACAGGGTGGAATCCTACGAGCAGTACTTC.

The chain is built from TRBV7-2 and TRBJ1-2; 7 nucleotides align to TRBD1. CDR1 is SGHTA, CDR2 FQGNSA, per germline. J lost 6 bases, V lost 4 bases, and 8 bases had no gene match. The CDR3 contains 14 residues. The CDR3 bases are TGTGCCAGCAGCTCCTTACAGGGGAGGAATGGCTACACCTTC. Translated, it gives CASSSLQGRNGYTF.

The chain is built from TRBV30 and TRBJ1-1; TRBD1 might be the D (5 bases). The length of the CDR3 is 13 residues. Between the trimmed V and J ends, which lost 0 bases and 3 bases, there was a span of 8 bases. Germline loops: CDR1 GTSNPN, CDR2 SVGIG (reference sequence). The CDR3 DNA reads TGTGCCTGGAGTGTACAGGCTGACACTGAAGCTTTCTTT. The encoded protein is CAWSVQADTEAFF.

This chain connects TRBV30 to TRBJ2-7; weak D call: TRBD1 (5 bases). V was shortened by 3 bases and J by 4 bases, with 7 bases between the two germline ends. The CDR3 runs to 11 residues. Germline V gene lookup returns CDR1 GTSNPN and CDR2 SVGIG (reference sequence). In nucleotides, the CDR3 is TGTGCCTGGAGGACAGAGTACGAGCAGTACTTC. Its translation: CAWRTEYEQYF.

The chain employs TRBV29-1 and TRBJ2-1, with D hard to call. Germline lookup yields CDR1 SQVTM and CDR2 ANQGSEA. The CDR3 has 13 residues. V was trimmed by 3 bases and J by 2 bases, leaving 8 bases between them. The CDR3 loop reads CSVDKAPYNEQFF. CDR3 nucleotide sequence: TGCAGCGTTGATAAGGCCCCCTACAATGAGCAGTTCTTC.

This clone was seen only a few times. The V and J genes are TRBV2 and TRBJ1-1, with D possibly matching TRBD1 (5 bases). This CDR3 is built from 14 residues. V was clipped by 5 bases and J by 3 bases, with 13 bases between them. The V gene's germline CDR1 is SNHLY and CDR2 FYNNEI. The CDR3 DNA reads as TGTGCCAGCAGTCTATCGGGGGATTACACTGAAGCTTTCTTT. Translated: CASSLSGDYTEAFF.

The V call is TRBV29-1, the J call TRBJ1-2; D unclear. The CDR3 runs 12 residues. Germline CDR1 SQVTM, CDR2 ANQGSEA. V shed 5 bases and J shed 0 bases, with 7 bases lying between them. CDR3 in DNA: TGCAGCGTTCCCACTACTAACTATGGCTACACCTTC. Translated, it gives CSVPTTNYGYTF.

The genes are TRBV7-3 and TRBJ1-1; D is unclear. In germline, CDR1 is SGHTA, CDR2 FQGTGA. V gave up 4 bases and J gave up 1 base, with 7 bases separating them. The CDR3 contains 13 residues. CDR3 sequence (DNA): TGTGCCAGCAGCTCTAAACGGAACACTGAAGCTTTCTTT. Translation gives CASSSKRNTEAFF.

V is TRBV15 and J is TRBJ2-3; 9 bases agree with TRBD2. Per the germline V gene, CDR1 is LNHNV and CDR2 is YYDKDF (reference sequence). The CDR3 is 17 residues long. V was pared by 0 bases and J by 2 bases, with 6 bases of the junction left unmatched. In DNA, the CDR3 is TGTGCCACCAGCAGAGATACGACTAGCGGCCTCACAGATACGCAGTATTTT. This translates into CATSRDTTSGLTDTQYF.

The rearrangement joins TRBV4-2 to TRBJ2-5; 7 bases line up with TRBD2. CDR1 and CDR2 (germline): LGHNA, YNFKEQ. CDR3 length equals 15 residues. V lost 1 base to trimming and J lost 4 bases; unmatched junction nucleotides: 6. CDR3 coding DNA: TGTGCCAGCAGCCAAGTCTTCGGCGGGGGAGAGACCCAGTACTTC. This sequence encodes CASSQVFGGGETQYF.

The V gene is TRBV2, the J gene TRBJ2-3; the D call may be TRBD1 or TRBD2 (5 bases each). From germline, CDR1 is SNHLY and CDR2 FYNNEI. V was pared by 7 bases and J by 2 bases, with 10 bases between. The CDR3 has 13 amino acids. DNA for the CDR3: TGTGCCAGCATGGGGGACCACACAGATACGCAGTATTTT. Residues: CASMGDHTDTQYF.

This chain links TRBV30 with TRBJ2-7; no clear D. Germline CDR1 is GTSNPN and CDR2 is SVGIG (reference sequence). CDR3 length equals 15 residues. V lost 2 bases, J lost 4 bases, and 18 bases lay in between. The CDR3: CAWSHGSFNLYEQYF. CDR3 bases: TGTGCCTGGAGTCACGGGTCCTTCAATCTATACGAGCAGTACTTC.

V and J are TRBV12-5 and TRBJ2-5; D may match TRBD1 or TRBD2 (5 bases each). In germline, CDR1 is LGHNT, CDR2 FRNRAP. The CDR3 extends over 14 amino acids. The V and J ends lost 7 bases and 3 bases respectively, with 15 bases between them. The CDR3 is CASARGTFEETQYF. CDR3 DNA sequence: TGTGCTAGTGCCCGAGGGACCTTCGAAGAGACCCAGTACTTC.